This record concerns one T cell receptor (beta chain) sequence. No antigen is known for it. The input lacks base qualities; no much larger clone sits a single base away. The library was generated by PCR. DNA from cultured CD4+ T cells underwent TCR sequencing with the Oncomine TCR Beta short-read assay at the Johns Hopkins FTIC core. Genomic DNA was extracted from the cultured CD4+ T cells with the QIAamp micro DNA kit. Oncomine TCR Beta libraries from cultured CD4+ T cells were pooled with unique dual indexes and sequenced on an Illumina iSeq 100. On the study's bioinformatics: Non-productive sequences were removed, and CDR3s that did not start with C, did not end with F or W, or were shorter than 7 amino acids were discarded. The MANAFEST web application was used to identify antigen-specific clonotypes by comparing peptide-stimulated wells against reference wells and other culture wells. For a clone to be called positive, the clone needed an FDR below 0.05, an odds ratio above 5, and a productive frequency above 0.1% in at least two of three replicate wells. A clonotype counted as cross-reactive if it showed significant expansion both in the SARS-CoV-2 spike wells and in at least one common cold coronavirus spike condition. CDR3 homology was assessed with Levenshtein distances (stringdist) and unrooted phylogenetic trees (ape) in R version 3.6.1. TCRdb cleaned the public reads at Q25 with fastp, built clones with MiXCR and kept in-frame beta chains. Every CDR3 protein is listed once, alongside the most common genes and DNA of its rows. TCRdb, rather than the study authors, made the V and J calls. The sample table shows 9,500 to 15,000 distinct CDR3 sequences, and around 50% are seen once. The biggest ten clones account for approximately 18% of the sample.

This specimen's treatment or condition label, per the study, means: roughly 10-day PBMC culture with coronavirus spike peptide pools or control peptides (ViraFEST assay). The ViraFEST assay was used in the study, in which antigen-specific T cells were expanded with peptide pools and expanded clonotypes were subsequently identified by TCR sequencing. The positive SARS-CoV-2 PCR tests of the convalescent patients were dated from March to December 2020, before the Alpha, Beta and Delta variants emerged in the United States. Each well held around 2.1 million PBMCs cultured with about 9.8 ug/ml peptide pools in IMDM containing 5% human AB serum and approximately 10 IU/ml IL-2. On days 3 and 7, half of the culture medium was replaced with fresh IL-2-containing medium. After less than twelve days of culture, CD4+ T cells were isolated by negative selection with the EasySep CD4+ T cell isolation kit. Ficoll-Paque Plus gradient centrifugation was used to isolate PBMCs from whole blood, and the isolated PBMCs were then either used fresh or cryopreserved at -140C. In general, triplicate wells were set up for every culture condition.

This sample is part of a study of vaccination and CD4 T cells after COVID-19 (dated by TCRdb to 2021 to 2024). In the study overall: Convalescent patients had a positive SARS-CoV-2 result on nasal swab PCR, and of these patients, several had mild disease and one had severe disease. Participants got two doses of the Pfizer-BioNTech BNT162b2 vaccine (n=8) or two doses of the Moderna mRNA-1273 vaccine (n=2). For stimulating the cultures, overlapping spike peptide pools were used, derived from SARS-CoV-2 as well as from the common cold coronaviruses HCoV-NL63, HCoV-OC43 and HCoV-229E. Post-vaccine blood samples were collected a median of approximately 68 days after the second vaccine dose, ranging from roughly 12 to 250 days. Post-COVID blood samples were collected from convalescent patients a median of around 100 days after diagnosis, with a range of about 35 to 161 days. Control cultures used a CEFX viral epitope pool as positive control, an HIV-1 Nef peptide pool as negative control, or no peptide. Six males and four females were included in the convalescent cohort, with two Hispanic individuals, seven Caucasians, two Asians and one multiracial person represented. In ten to eleven COVID-19 convalescent patients and a few infection-naive healthy vaccine recipients, the spike-specific CD4+ TCR repertoire before mRNA vaccination was compared with the repertoire after mRNA vaccination. General conclusions and limits of the study: Although the median number of SARS-CoV-2-reactive clonotypes went up from fewer than 25 after infection to 35 to 40 after vaccination, the increase was not significant. The number of convalescent patients in the study was relatively small, and the study did not examine early timepoints following natural infection. Of the vaccine-specific clones found in convalescent patients, nearly all (304 of 307) were mono-reactive for SARS-CoV-2 spike instead of being cross-reactive with common cold coronaviruses. Among convalescent patients, a median about 86% of the SARS-CoV-2-reactive clones seen after vaccination appeared only after vaccination, which suggests priming specific to the vaccine.

Trimmed from V: 5 bases; trimmed from J: 2 bases; junction bases lacking a gene match: 4. Reading from cysteine to phenylalanine, the CDR3 counts 15 amino acids. The only DNA kept is the CDR3, 45 bases in frame from the first base. Taken from the germline V gene (reference sequence), the CDR1 and CDR2 loops are SEHNR and FQNEAQ. The starting material was cultured CD4+ T cells from blood, obtained after SARS-CoV-2 vaccination. The clonotype comes from a human donor with COVID-19. The chain is encoded by TRBV7-9 joined to TRBJ2-3; 10 junctional bases match TRBD1. The CDR3 region reads CASSRTGGHTDTQYF. The nucleotide sequence is TGTGCCAGCAGCCGGACAGGGGGACACACAGATACGCAGTATTTT.